The present TCR beta chain was sequenced within a study of blood T cell repertoires in COVID-19. The table lists this clone with a count of one. The germline V gene has CDR1 LNHDA and CDR2 SQIVND (reference sequence). The V end was cut by 1 base, the J end by 1 base, with 10 bases between. The CDR3 is 15 amino acids. Source study methods: From reference gene primer amplification, estimates of nucleated cell counts were derived. Assay used: immunoSEQ multiplex PCR; TCRdb lists only in-frame clones, some missing. V, J and clone size are taken as reported in that table, and D and trimming were inferred from the DNA itself. The repertoire consists of over 85,000 clones, with roughly four fifths occurring once and the leading ten covering 16%.

The receptor was isolated from a woman aged 60-70 years with acute or convalescent COVID-19. V gene TRBV19 combines with J gene TRBJ2-5, with D perhaps matching TRBD1 (5 bases). The sample comprised peripheral blood. CDR3: CASSIGGAPQETQYF. The CDR3 nucleotides read TGTGCCAGTAGTATAGGGGGCGCCCCCCAAGAGACCCAGTACTTC.